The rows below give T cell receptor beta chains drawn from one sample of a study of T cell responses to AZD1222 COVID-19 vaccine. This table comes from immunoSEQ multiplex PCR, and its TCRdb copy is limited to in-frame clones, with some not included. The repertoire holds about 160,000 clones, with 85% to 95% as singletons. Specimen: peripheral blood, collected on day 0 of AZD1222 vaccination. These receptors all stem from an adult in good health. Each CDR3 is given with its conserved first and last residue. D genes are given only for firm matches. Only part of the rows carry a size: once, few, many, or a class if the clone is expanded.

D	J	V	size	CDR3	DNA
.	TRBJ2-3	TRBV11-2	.	CASSLFDSKPDTQYF	TGTGCCAGCAGCTTATTTGATAGCAAGCCAGATACGCAGTATTTT
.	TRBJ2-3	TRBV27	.	CASSLGGGSPDTQYF	TGTGCCAGCAGTTTAGGTGGGGGCTCTCCAGATACGCAGTATTTT
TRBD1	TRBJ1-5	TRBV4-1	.	CASSQGGDSSNQPQHF	TGCGCCAGCAGCCAAGGTGGGGACAGCAGCAATCAGCCCCAGCATTTT
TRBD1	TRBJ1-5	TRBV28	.	CASRGTGSHQPQHF	TGTGCCAGCAGGGGGACAGGGAGTCATCAGCCCCAGCATTTT
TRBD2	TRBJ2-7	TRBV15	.	CATSRDIGGAWEQYF	TGTGCCACCAGCAGAGATATCGGGGGGGCGTGGGAGCAGTACTTC
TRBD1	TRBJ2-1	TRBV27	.	CASGQGTYNEQFF	TGTGCCAGCGGACAGGGCACCTACAATGAGCAGTTCTTC
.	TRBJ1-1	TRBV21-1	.	CASGRQATEAFF	TGTGCCAGTGGAAGACAGGCCACTGAAGCTTTCTTT
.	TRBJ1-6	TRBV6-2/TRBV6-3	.	CASSFLPGTENSPLHF	TGTGCCAGCAGTTTTCTCCCCGGGACGGAAAATTCACCCCTCCACTTT
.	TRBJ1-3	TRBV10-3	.	CAIADRGGDGNTIYF	TGTGCCATCGCTGACAGAGGAGGGGACGGAAACACCATATATTTT
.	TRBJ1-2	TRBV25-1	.	CASSRGAGYTF	TGTGCCAGCAGTAGGGGAGCGGGCTACACCTTC
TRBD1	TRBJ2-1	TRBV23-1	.	CASSQCWDSPFEQFF	TGCGCCAGCAGTCAATGTTGGGACAGCCCTTTTGAGCAGTTCTTC
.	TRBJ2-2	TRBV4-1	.	CASSQDKYGREWLFF	TGCGCCAGCAGCCAAGATAAGTATGGACGGGAATGGTTGTTTTTT
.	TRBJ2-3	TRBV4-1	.	CASSQALGTDTQYF	TGCGCCAGCAGCCAAGCTCTAGGCACAGATACGCAGTATTTT
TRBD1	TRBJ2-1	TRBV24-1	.	CATSDSSGTGRHNEQFF	TGTGCCACCAGTGATTCCTCCGGGACAGGGCGACACAATGAGCAGTTCTTC
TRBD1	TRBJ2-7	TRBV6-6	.	CASSQGGQVNYEQYF	TGTGCCAGCAGCCAAGGAGGACAGGTTAACTACGAGCAGTACTTC
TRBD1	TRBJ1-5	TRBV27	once	CASSFGGQSNQPQHF	TGTGCCAGCAGTTTCGGGGGACAGAGCAATCAGCCCCAGCATTTT
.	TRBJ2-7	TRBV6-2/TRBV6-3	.	CASSYSSRTPKYF	TGTGCCAGCAGTTACTCGTCCAGGACACCAAAGTACTTC
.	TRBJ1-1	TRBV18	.	CASSPAETLEAFF	TGTGCCAGCTCACCGGCCGAGACGCTAGAAGCTTTCTTT
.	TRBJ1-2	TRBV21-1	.	CASSKRQGVGYGYTF	TGTGCCAGCAGCAAAAGGCAGGGGGTTGGCTATGGCTACACCTTC
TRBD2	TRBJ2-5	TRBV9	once	CASSARGGNEGQETQYF	TGTGCCAGCAGCGCCCGGGGGGGGAACGAGGGCCAAGAGACCCAGTACTTC
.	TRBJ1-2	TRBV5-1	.	CASSLGFDDYGYTF	TGCGCCAGCAGCTTGGGATTCGACGACTATGGCTACACCTTC
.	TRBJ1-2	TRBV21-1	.	CASIQQEIGSYTF	TGTGCCAGCATTCAACAGGAAATCGGAAGCTACACCTTC
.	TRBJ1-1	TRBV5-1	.	CASSLSLVGGDTEAFF	TGCGCCAGCAGCTTGTCCCTTGTTGGGGGGGACACTGAAGCTTTCTTT
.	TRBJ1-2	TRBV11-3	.	CASSLVTGDGYTF	TGTGCCAGCAGCTTAGTCACCGGGGATGGCTACACCTTC
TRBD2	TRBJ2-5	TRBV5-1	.	CASSFQYRSGAQETQYF	TGCGCCAGCAGCTTCCAATATCGTAGCGGGGCACAAGAGACCCAGTACTTC
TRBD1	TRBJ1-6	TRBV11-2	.	CASSAKQGATYNSPLHF	TGTGCCAGCAGCGCCAAACAGGGGGCAACCTATAATTCACCCCTCCACTTT
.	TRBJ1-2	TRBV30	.	CAWRPKPLTVNDNYGYTF	TGTGCCTGGAGACCAAAACCGCTGACAGTTAACGATAACTATGGCTACACCTTC